The 26 T cell receptor beta chains reported below all come from one sample, sequenced in a study of T cell responses to AZD1222 COVID-19 vaccine. Libraries were prepared by immunoSEQ multiplex PCR; TCRdb keeps only in-frame clonotypes and omits some of them. The data contain some 130,000 clones, 90% to 95% of them seen just once; the ten biggest clones take up 6.5% to 8.5%. Sequenced material: peripheral blood, taken 28 days after the second AZD1222 dose. All receptors come from an adult who received the AZD1222 COVID-19 vaccine.

V is TRBV30 and J is TRBJ1-2; TRBD1 might be the D (5 bases). V shed 5 bases and J shed 4 bases, with 17 bases lying between them. Germline V gives CDR1 GTSNPN, CDR2 SVGIG (reference sequence). The CDR3 length is 14 residues. CDR3 bases: TGTGCCTGGGGGGGGGAAGAAACAAGCTATGGCTACACCTTC. It yields the protein CAWGGEETSYGYTF.

A single count supports this clone. This chain links TRBV27 with TRBJ1-6; weak D call: TRBD1 (5 bases). Germline V CDR1 and CDR2: MNHEY, SMNVEV (reference sequence). CDR3 length: 17 amino acids. V gave up 0 bases and J gave up 8 bases, with 17 bases separating them. CDR3 DNA sequence: TGTGCCAGCAGTTTATCGGGACTCGGACTTATGTATTCACCCCTCCACTTT. Protein product: CASSLSGLGLMYSPLHF.

The genes are TRBV12-5 and TRBJ1-4; no definite D call. V was trimmed by 4 bases and J by 8 bases, leaving 11 bases between them. This CDR3 comprises 13 residues. From germline, CDR1 is LGHNT and CDR2 FRNRAP. CDR3 DNA: TGTGCTAGTGGTTACAAAGGAGGCGAAAAACTGTTTTTT. It yields the protein CASGYKGGEKLFF.

The DNA of the CDR3 is TGTGCCAGCAGTAGCCGGGACAGGGCCCCAGATACGCAGTATTTT. Protein sequence: CASSSRDRAPDTQYF. This chain uses TRBV28 with TRBJ2-3, with TRBD1 matching over 9 bases. V was pared by 5 bases and J by 4 bases, with 7 bases of the junction left unmatched. From germline, CDR1 is MDHEN and CDR2 SYDVKM. The CDR3 is made up of 15 amino acids.

The V and J genes are TRBV7-6 and TRBJ2-7, with D unclear. Trimming took off 5 bases at V and 2 bases at J, with 19 bases between the two ends. The CDR3 loop spans 16 amino acids. Germline CDR1 and CDR2: SGHVS and FNYEAQ. CDR3 amino acids: CASSLGQGASAYEQYF. CDR3 nucleotides: TGTGCCAGCAGCCTAGGTCAAGGCGCTTCAGCCTACGAGCAGTACTTC.

The chain employs TRBV9 and TRBJ2-5; the D gene is possibly TRBD2 (5 bases). Germline CDR1 SGDLS, CDR2 YYNGEE. Trimming took 0 bases from V and 3 from J, leaving 12 bases between them. The CDR3 has 15 amino acids. The CDR3 reads CASSVGVLREETQYF. As DNA, the CDR3 is TGTGCCAGCAGCGTAGGGGTCCTGAGGGAAGAGACCCAGTACTTC.

The chain recombines TRBV3-1 (or the pseudogene TRBV3-2) with TRBJ1-6; D call uncertain. CDR3 length: 14 amino acids. V lost 3 bases, J lost 1 base, and 4 bases lay in between. CDR1 is LGHDT and CDR2 is YNNKEL in the germline V gene (reference sequence). CDR3 loop: CASSQGSYNSPLHF. In DNA, the CDR3 is TGTGCCAGCAGCCAGGGGTCCTATAATTCACCCCTCCACTTT.

The chain is built from TRBV9 and TRBJ1-5, with D possibly TRBD1 on 6 matching bases. Trimming took off 0 bases at V and 4 bases at J, with 11 bases between the two ends. Germline V gives CDR1 SGDLS, CDR2 YYNGEE. The CDR3 is 15 residues long. The CDR3 DNA sequence: TGTGCCAGCAGCGTAGGCCCGGGGGCGAATCAGCCCCAGCATTTT. This gives the protein CASSVGPGANQPQHF.

The chain carries TRBV4-3 and TRBJ1-2; the D is unclear. CDR3 size: 17 residues. Germline V lookup: CDR1 LGHNA, CDR2 YSLEER. Trimming shortened V by 0 bases and J by 0 bases, and 14 bases separated the two germline ends. The DNA of the CDR3 is TGCGCCAGCAGCCAAGAATACGCCCGGACGACTAACTATGGCTACACCTTC. Translating gives CASSQEYARTTNYGYTF.

The chain has TRBV7-2 and TRBJ1-1; 9 bases are shared with TRBD1. Germline assignment: CDR1 SGHTA and CDR2 FQGNSA. This CDR3 is built from 16 residues. V was clipped by 7 bases and J by 9 bases; unmatched bases: 18. Here the CDR3 DNA reads TGTGCCAGCACCCTTCAGGGGGCGACAGGGGGTCATAAAGCTTTCTTT. This encodes CASTLQGATGGHKAFF.

The J gene is TRBJ2-7, the V gene TRBV6-1; unclear D gene. Per germline, CDR1 MNHNS and CDR2 SASEGT. CDR3 length equals 14 residues. V was trimmed by 1 base and J by 4 bases, leaving 11 bases between them. For the CDR3, the DNA is TGTGCCAGCAGTGAAGTGGTAGGGAATTACGAGCAGTACTTC. It specifies CASSEVVGNYEQYF.

This rearrangement joins TRBV4-1 to TRBJ1-2; D is unclear. The CDR3 is 17 residues long. V lost 0 bases and J lost 1, with 15 bases in between. Germline V gene lookup returns CDR1 MGHRA and CDR2 YSYEKL. CDR3 residues: CASSQDSYGWGNYGYTF. CDR3 in DNA: TGCGCCAGCAGCCAAGATTCATACGGGTGGGGTAACTATGGCTACACCTTC.

Worth noting for this clone: At one of its ends the junction is not consistent with the germline gene, which may arise from a read error. The CDR3 loop reads CASSQGPGQASYEQYF. The CDR3 coding sequence is TGTGCTAGCAGCCAGGGCCCGGGACAGGCCTCCTACGAGCAGTACTTC. The chain uses TRBV3-1 (or the pseudogene TRBV3-2) and TRBJ2-7; the match to TRBD1 covers 8 bases. The CDR3 consists of 16 residues. In germline, CDR1 is LGHDT, CDR2 YNNKEL (reference sequence).

V and J are TRBV29-1 and TRBJ2-1; 10 nucleotides agree with TRBD2. From germline, CDR1 is SQVTM and CDR2 ANQGSEA. V was clipped by 5 bases and J by 0 bases; unmatched bases: 7. The CDR3 has 16 residues. This CDR3 reads CSVPDPSGGSYNEQFF. The DNA for the CDR3 is TGCAGCGTTCCGGATCCTAGCGGGGGCTCCTACAATGAGCAGTTCTTC.

This sequence joins TRBV3-1 (or the pseudogene TRBV3-2) and TRBJ2-5; the match to TRBD1 covers 7 bases. This CDR3 is 14 amino acids long. From germline, CDR1 is LGHDT and CDR2 YNNKEL (reference sequence). The V and J ends lost 3 bases and 6 bases, in that order; junction bases with no gene match: 7. The CDR3: CASSHGEGAKTQYF. DNA for the CDR3: TGTGCCAGCAGCCACGGAGAGGGGGCCAAGACCCAGTACTTC.

The chain employs TRBV19 and TRBJ1-2; D is uncertain. There are 15 residues in the CDR3. Germline V gene lookup returns CDR1 LNHDA and CDR2 SQIVND (reference sequence). The V gene lost 0 bases and the J gene lost 8 bases, with 16 bases spanning the gap. The CDR3 is CASSIDSPGDLGYTF. The DNA of the CDR3 is TGTGCCAGTAGTATAGATAGTCCAGGCGACCTCGGCTACACCTTC.

J is TRBJ1-1 and V is TRBV12-3 or TRBV12-4, with TRBD1 as a possible D gene (6 bases). Trimming pared 8 bases from V and 2 bases from J, leaving 12 bases between. The CDR3 has 13 amino acids. CDR3 in DNA: TGTGCCAGCGTCTTAGGGGGAAACACTGAAGCTTTCTTT. It codes for CASVLGGNTEAFF.

The chain combines TRBV4-1 with TRBJ1-2; 7 bases are shared with TRBD1. Germline V CDR1 and CDR2: MGHRA, YSYEKL. V was clipped by 1 base and J by 6 bases; unmatched bases: 14. This CDR3 spans 17 amino acids. CDR3 in DNA: TGCGCCAGCAGCCAAGTGAGGGACAGATCCTACCTTGATGGCTACACCTTC. Translating it yields CASSQVRDRSYLDGYTF.

This clone was seen once. The chain uses TRBV7-9 and TRBJ1-6, with 7 bases aligning to TRBD1. This CDR3 has 14 residues. V shed 8 bases, J shed 9 bases, and the junction held 10 bases outside the gene matches. Per germline, CDR1 SEHNR and CDR2 FQNEAQ (reference sequence). The CDR3 nucleotides are TGTGCCAGCTCGAGGGGGACAGACATTTCACCCCTCCACTTT. It is translated as CASSRGTDISPLHF.

The V and J genes are TRBV7-8 and TRBJ2-1; 12 positions match TRBD2. Losses at the gene ends were 5 bases for V and 2 bases for J; bases not matched to a gene: 10. Germline loops: CDR1 SGHVS, CDR2 FQNEAQ. CDR3 length: 18 amino acids. CDR3 residues: CASSLGLAGRGTYNEQFF. CDR3 DNA sequence: TGTGCCAGCAGCCTAGGACTAGCGGGGAGAGGGACCTACAATGAGCAGTTCTTC.

CDR3 sequence reads: CASRDNFREQYF. Here the CDR3 DNA reads TGTGCCAGCAGAGACAACTTCAGGGAGCAGTACTTC. The chain employs TRBV27 and TRBJ2-7; D is unresolved. Germline CDR1 is MNHEY and CDR2 is SMNVEV (reference sequence). Trimming pared 6 bases from V and 7 bases from J, leaving 13 bases between. The CDR3 sequence is 12 residues long.

The V call is TRBV28, the J call TRBJ2-2, with 7 bases matching TRBD1. The V gene's germline CDR1 is MDHEN and CDR2 SYDVKM. This CDR3 contains 14 residues. J was trimmed by 3 bases and V by 8 bases; bases with no gene match: 6. CDR3 protein: CASQGTVDTGELFF. CDR3 in DNA: TGTGCCAGCCAGGGGACAGTAGACACCGGGGAGCTGTTTTTT.

Regarding this clone: A read error may produce the germline difference seen at one junction end. The chain couples TRBV6-2 or TRBV6-3 to TRBJ2-7; D is possibly TRBD1 (6 bases). CDR1 and CDR2 from the germline V gene are MNHEY and SVGEGT. CDR3 length equals 12 residues. This CDR3 is CASSQHRDKGHF. The CDR3 DNA reads TGTGCCAGCAGTCAACACCGGGACAAGGGGCACTTC.

The CDR3 nucleotides are TGTGCCAGCAGCCAAGGAGCGACAGGGGATTTAGGCTACACCTTC. It codes for CASSQGATGDLGYTF. The chain is built from TRBV3-1 (or the pseudogene TRBV3-2) and TRBJ1-2; 8 bases fit TRBD1. This CDR3 is 15 amino acids long. V lost 1 base to trimming and J lost 8 bases; unmatched junction nucleotides: 9. CDR1 and CDR2 (germline): LGHDT, YNNKEL (reference sequence).

This clone is large (0.1 to 1%) in the sample. The V gene is TRBV7-9, the J gene TRBJ1-5, with TRBD1 matching 7 bases. CDR1 is SEHNR, CDR2 FQNEAQ, per germline (reference sequence). CDR3 length equals 12 residues. The V segment lost 7 bases and the J segment 7 bases; nucleotides outside the gene matches: 4. Here the CDR3 reads CASTTGSQPQHF. The CDR3 region has the DNA TGTGCCAGCACGACAGGGAGCCAGCCCCAGCATTTT. The full variable domain, in which reference TRBV7-9 and TRBJ1-5 provide the parts outside the CDR3, is DTGVSQNPRHKITKRGQNVTFRCDPISEHNRLYWYRQTLGQGPEFLTYFQNEAQLEKSRLLSDRFSAERPKGSFSTLEIQRTEQGDSAMYLCASTTGSQPQHFGDGTRLSIL.

V gene TRBV7-3 combines with J gene TRBJ1-2, with a possible D match to TRBD1 (5 bases). The ends were cut back, 5 bases at V and 7 bases at J, with 17 bases in the middle. The CDR3 runs 14 residues. Germline CDR1 reads SGHTA; CDR2 reads FQGTGA. The CDR3 sequence is CASSPGQGGSGYTF. Here the CDR3 DNA reads TGTGCCAGCAGCCCCGGGCAGGGAGGCTCTGGCTACACCTTC. Combining the CDR3 with reference TRBV7-3 and TRBJ1-2 gives the whole variable domain GAGVSQTPSNKVTEKGKYVELRCDPISGHTALYWYRQSLGQGPEFLIYFQGTGAADDSGLPNDRFFAVRPEGSVSTLKIQRTERGDSAVYLCASSPGQGGSGYTFGSGTRLTVV.